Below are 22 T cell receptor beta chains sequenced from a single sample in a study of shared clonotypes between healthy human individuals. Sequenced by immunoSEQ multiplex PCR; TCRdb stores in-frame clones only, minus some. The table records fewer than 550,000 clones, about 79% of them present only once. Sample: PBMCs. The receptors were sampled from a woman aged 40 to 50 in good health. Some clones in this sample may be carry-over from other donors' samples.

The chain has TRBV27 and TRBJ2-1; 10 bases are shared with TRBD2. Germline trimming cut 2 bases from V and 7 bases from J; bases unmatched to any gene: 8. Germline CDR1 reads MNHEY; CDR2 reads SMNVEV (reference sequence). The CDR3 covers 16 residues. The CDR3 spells CASSLIPSGRRNEQFF. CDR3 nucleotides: TGTGCCAGCAGTTTAATTCCTAGCGGGAGAAGAAATGAGCAGTTCTTC.

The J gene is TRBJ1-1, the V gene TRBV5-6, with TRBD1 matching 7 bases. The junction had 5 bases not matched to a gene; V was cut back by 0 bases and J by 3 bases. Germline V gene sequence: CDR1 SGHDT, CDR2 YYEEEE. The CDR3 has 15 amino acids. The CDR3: CASSLDDRADTEAFF. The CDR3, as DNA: TGTGCCAGCAGCTTGGACGACAGGGCGGACACTGAAGCTTTCTTT. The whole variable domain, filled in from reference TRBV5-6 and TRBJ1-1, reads DAGVTQSPTHLIKTRGQQVTLRCSPKSGHDTVSWYQQALGQGPQFIFQYYEEEERQRGNFPDRFSGHQFPNYSSELNVNALLLGDSALYLCASSLDDRADTEAFFGQGTRLTVV.

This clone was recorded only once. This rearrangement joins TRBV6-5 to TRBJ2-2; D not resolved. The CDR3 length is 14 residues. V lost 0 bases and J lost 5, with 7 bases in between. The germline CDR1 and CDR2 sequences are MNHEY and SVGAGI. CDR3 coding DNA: TGTGCCAGCAGTTACTCCGCTGGTACCGGGGAGCTGTTTTTT. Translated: CASSYSAGTGELFF.

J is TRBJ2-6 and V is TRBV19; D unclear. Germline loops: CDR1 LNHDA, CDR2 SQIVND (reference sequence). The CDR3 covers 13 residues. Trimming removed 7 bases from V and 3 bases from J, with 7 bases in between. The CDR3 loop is CASTSGGANVLTF. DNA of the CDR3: TGTGCCAGTACCTCGGGTGGGGCCAACGTCCTGACTTTC.

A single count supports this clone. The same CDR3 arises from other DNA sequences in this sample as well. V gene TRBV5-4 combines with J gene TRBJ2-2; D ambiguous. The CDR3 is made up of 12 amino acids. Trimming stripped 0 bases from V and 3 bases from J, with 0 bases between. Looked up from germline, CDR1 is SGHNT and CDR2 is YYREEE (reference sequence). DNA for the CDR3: TGTGCCAGCAGCTTGGACACCGGGGAGCTGTTTTTT. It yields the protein CASSLDTGELFF.

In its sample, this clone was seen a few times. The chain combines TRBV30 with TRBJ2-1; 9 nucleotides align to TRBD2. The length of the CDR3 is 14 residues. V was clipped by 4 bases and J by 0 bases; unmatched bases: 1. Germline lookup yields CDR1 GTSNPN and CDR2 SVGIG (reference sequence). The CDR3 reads CAWISGSSYNEQFF. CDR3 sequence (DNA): TGTGCCTGGATTAGCGGGAGCTCCTACAATGAGCAGTTCTTC.

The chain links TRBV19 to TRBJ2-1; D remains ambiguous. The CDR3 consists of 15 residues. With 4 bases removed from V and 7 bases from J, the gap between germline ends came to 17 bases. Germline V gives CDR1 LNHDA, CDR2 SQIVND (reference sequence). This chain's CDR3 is CASSRLAGDGNEQFF. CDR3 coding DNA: TGTGCCAGTAGTAGACTTGCAGGTGACGGGAATGAGCAGTTCTTC.

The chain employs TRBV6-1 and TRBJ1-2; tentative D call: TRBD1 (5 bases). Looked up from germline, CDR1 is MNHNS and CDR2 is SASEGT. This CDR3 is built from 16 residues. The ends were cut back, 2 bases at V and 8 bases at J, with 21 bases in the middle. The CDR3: CASSELWVGPTRGYTF. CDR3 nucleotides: TGTGCCAGCAGTGAATTGTGGGTGGGGCCAACTCGGGGCTACACCTTC.

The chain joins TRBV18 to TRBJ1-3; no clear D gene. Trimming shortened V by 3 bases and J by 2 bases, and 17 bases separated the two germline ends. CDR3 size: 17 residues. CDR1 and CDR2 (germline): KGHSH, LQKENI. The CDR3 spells CASSPDGKATTGNTIYF. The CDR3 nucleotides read TGTGCCAGCTCACCGGATGGCAAGGCGACTACTGGAAACACCATATATTTT. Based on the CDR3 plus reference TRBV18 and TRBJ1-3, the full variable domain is NAGVMQNPRHLVRRRGQEARLRCSPMKGHSHVYWYRQLPEEGLKFMVYLQKENIIDESGMPKERFSAEFPKEGPSILRIQQVVRGDSAAYFCASSPDGKATTGNTIYFGEGSWLTVV.

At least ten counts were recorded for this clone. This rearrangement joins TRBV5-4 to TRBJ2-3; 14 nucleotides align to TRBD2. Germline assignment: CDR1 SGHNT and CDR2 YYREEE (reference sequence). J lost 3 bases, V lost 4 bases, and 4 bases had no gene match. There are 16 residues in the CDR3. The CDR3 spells CASSMGLAGVTDTQYF. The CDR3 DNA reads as TGTGCCAGCAGCATGGGACTAGCGGGAGTAACAGATACGCAGTATTTT.

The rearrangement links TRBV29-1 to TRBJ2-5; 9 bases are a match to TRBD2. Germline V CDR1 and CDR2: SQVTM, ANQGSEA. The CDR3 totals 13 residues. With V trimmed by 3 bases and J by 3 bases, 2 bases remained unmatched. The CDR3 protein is CSVDGTSKETQYF. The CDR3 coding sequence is TGCAGCGTTGACGGGACTAGCAAAGAGACCCAGTACTTC. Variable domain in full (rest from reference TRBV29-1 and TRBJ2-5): SAVISQKPSRDICQRGTSLTIQCQVDSQVTMMFWYRQQPGQSLTLIATANQGSEATYESGFVIDKFPISRPNLTFSTLTVSNMSPEDSSIYLCSVDGTSKETQYFGPGTRLLVL.

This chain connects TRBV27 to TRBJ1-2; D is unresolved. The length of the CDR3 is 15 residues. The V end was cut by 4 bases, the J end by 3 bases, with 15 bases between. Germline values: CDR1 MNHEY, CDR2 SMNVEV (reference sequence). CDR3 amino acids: CASSSAGTAYYGYTF. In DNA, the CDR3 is TGTGCCAGCAGTTCGGCCGGAACTGCCTACTATGGCTACACCTTC.

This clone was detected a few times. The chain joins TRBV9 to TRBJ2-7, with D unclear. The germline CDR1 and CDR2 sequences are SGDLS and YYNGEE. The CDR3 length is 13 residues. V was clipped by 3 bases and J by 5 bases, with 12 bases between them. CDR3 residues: CASSANLRDEQYF. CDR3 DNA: TGTGCCAGCAGCGCAAACCTTAGGGACGAGCAGTACTTC. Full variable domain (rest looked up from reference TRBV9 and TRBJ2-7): DSGVTQTPKHLITATGQRVTLRCSPRSGDLSVYWYQQSLDQGLQFLIQYYNGEERAKGNILERFSAQQFPDLHSELNLSSLELGDSALYFCASSANLRDEQYFGPGTRLTVT.

CDR3 coding DNA: TGTGCCAGCAGTTACGCCCGGTTCGATGAGCAGTTCTTC. Residues: CASSYARFDEQFF. This rearrangement joins TRBV6-5 to TRBJ2-1; no clear D. Looked up from germline, CDR1 is MNHEY and CDR2 is SVGAGI. CDR3 length: 13 amino acids. Trimming took 2 bases from V and 8 from J, leaving 10 bases between them.

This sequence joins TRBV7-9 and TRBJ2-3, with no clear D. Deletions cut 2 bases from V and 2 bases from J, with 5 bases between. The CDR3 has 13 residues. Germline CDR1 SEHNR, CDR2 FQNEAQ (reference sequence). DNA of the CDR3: TGTGCCAGCAGCTTATCTACCACAGATACGCAGTATTTT. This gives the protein CASSLSTTDTQYF. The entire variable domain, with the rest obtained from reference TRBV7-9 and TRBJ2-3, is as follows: DTGVSQNPRHKITKRGQNVTFRCDPISEHNRLYWYRQTLGQGPEFLTYFQNEAQLEKSRLLSDRFSAERPKGSFSTLEIQRTEQGDSAMYLCASSLSTTDTQYFGPGTRLTVL.

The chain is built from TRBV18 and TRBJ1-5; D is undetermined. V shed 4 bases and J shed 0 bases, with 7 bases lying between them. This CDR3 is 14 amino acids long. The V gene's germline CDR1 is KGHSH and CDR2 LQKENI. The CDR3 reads CASSRGDSNQPQHF. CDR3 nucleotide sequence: TGTGCCAGCTCACGAGGCGATAGCAATCAGCCCCAGCATTTT.

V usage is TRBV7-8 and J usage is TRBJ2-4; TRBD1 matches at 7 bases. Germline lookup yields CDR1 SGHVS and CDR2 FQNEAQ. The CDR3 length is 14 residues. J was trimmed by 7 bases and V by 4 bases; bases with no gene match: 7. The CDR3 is CASSSTGIVNIQYF. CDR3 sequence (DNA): TGTGCCAGCAGCTCGACAGGGATCGTCAACATTCAGTACTTC.

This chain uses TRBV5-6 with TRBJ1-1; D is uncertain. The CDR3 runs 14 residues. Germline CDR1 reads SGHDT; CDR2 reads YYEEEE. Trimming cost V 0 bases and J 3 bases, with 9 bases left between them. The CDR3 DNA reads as TGTGCCAGCAGCTTGGGCGAGTTAGACACTGAAGCTTTCTTT. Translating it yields CASSLGELDTEAFF.

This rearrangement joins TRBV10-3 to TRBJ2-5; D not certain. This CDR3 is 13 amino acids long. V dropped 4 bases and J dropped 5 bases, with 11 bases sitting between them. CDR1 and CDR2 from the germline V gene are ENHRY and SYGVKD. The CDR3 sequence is CAISVNNGETQYF. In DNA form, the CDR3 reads TGTGCCATCAGTGTTAACAACGGGGAGACCCAGTACTTC.

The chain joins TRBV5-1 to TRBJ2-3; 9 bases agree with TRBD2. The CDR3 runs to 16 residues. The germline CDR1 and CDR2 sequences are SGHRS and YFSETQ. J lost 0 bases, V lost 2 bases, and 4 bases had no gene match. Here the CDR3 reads CASSFSGGPSTDTQYF. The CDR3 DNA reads TGCGCCAGCAGCTTTAGCGGGGGACCAAGCACAGATACGCAGTATTTT.

DNA for the CDR3: TGTGCCACCAGCAGAGACGCGGGACCAGGGACTGAAGCTTTCTTT. Residues: CATSRDAGPGTEAFF. The chain joins TRBV15 to TRBJ1-1, with D perhaps TRBD1 (5 bases). The germline CDR1 and CDR2 sequences are LNHNV and YYDKDF (reference sequence). The CDR3 sequence is 15 residues long. Trimming cost V 0 bases and J 5 bases, with 13 bases left between them.

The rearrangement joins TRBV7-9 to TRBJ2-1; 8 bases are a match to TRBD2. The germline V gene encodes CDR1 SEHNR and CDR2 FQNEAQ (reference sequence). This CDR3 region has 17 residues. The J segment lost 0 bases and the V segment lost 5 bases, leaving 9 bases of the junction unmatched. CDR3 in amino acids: CASSPGLGVSSYNEQFF. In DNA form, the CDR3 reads TGTGCCAGCAGCCCGGGACTAGGGGTAAGCTCCTACAATGAGCAGTTCTTC.